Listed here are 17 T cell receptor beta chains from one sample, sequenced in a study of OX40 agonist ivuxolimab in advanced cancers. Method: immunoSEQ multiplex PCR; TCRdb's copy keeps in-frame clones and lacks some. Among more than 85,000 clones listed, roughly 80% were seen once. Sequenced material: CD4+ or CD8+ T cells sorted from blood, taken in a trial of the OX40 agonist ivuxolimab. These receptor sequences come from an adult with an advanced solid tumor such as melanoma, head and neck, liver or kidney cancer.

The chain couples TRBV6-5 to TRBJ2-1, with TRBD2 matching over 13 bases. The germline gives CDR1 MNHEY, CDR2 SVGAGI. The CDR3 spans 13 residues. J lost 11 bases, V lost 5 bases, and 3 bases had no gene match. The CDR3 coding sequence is TGTGCCAGCAGTACCGGGACTAGCGGGAAGCAGTTCTTC. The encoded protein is CASSTGTSGKQFF.

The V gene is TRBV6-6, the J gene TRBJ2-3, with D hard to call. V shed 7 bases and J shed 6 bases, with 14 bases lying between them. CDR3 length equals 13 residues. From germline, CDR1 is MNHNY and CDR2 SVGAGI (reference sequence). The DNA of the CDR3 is TGTGCCAGCACGAGCCCCTCCGGGGATACGCAGTATTTT. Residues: CASTSPSGDTQYF.

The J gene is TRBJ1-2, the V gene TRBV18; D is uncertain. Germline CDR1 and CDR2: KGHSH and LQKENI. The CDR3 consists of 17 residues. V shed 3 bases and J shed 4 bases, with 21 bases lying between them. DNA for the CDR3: TGTGCCAGCTCACCCCGTAGCGGCTTGGCCATTTTCTATGGCTACACCTTC. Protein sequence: CASSPRSGLAIFYGYTF. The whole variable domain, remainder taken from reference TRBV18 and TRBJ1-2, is NAGVMQNPRHLVRRRGQEARLRCSPMKGHSHVYWYRQLPEEGLKFMVYLQKENIIDESGMPKERFSAEFPKEGPSILRIQQVVRGDSAAYFCASSPRSGLAIFYGYTFGSGTRLTVV.

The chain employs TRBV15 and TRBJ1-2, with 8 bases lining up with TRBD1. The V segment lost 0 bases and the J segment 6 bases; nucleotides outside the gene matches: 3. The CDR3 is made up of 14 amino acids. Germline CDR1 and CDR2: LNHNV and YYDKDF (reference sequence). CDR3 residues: CATSRELTGDGYTF. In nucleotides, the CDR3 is TGTGCCACCAGCAGAGAATTGACAGGGGATGGCTACACCTTC.

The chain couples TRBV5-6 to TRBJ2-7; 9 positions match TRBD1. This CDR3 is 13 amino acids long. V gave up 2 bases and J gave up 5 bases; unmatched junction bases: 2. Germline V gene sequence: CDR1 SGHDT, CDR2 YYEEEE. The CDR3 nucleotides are TGTGCCAGCAGCTTCCGGGACAGGGACGAGCAGTACTTC. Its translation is CASSFRDRDEQYF.

DNA for the CDR3: TGTGCCAGCAGCCTGTCGGCAAGTAGGGGCTACGAGCAGTACTTC. It is translated as CASSLSASRGYEQYF. The gene calls are TRBV27 and TRBJ2-7; a weak D match, TRBD1 (5 bases). Trimming shortened V by 6 bases and J by 3 bases, and 18 bases separated the two germline ends. This CDR3 region has 15 residues. Germline V gives CDR1 MNHEY, CDR2 SMNVEV (reference sequence).

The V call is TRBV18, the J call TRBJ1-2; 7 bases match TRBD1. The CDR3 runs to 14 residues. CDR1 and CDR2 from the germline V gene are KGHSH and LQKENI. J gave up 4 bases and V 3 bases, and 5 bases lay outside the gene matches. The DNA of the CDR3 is TGTGCCAGCTCACCTCAGACAGGGTCCTATGGCTACACCTTC. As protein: CASSPQTGSYGYTF.

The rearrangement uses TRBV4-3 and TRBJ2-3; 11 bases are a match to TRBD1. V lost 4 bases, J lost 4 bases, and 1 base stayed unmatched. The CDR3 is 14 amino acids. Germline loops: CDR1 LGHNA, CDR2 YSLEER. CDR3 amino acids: CASSRTGGADTQYF. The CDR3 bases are TGCGCCAGCAGCCGGACAGGGGGCGCAGATACGCAGTATTTT.

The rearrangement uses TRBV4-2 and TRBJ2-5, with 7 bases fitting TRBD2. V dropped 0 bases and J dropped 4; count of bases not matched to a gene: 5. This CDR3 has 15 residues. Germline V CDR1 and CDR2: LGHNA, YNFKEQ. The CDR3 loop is CASSQELRERETQYF. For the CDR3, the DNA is TGTGCCAGCAGCCAAGAATTGCGGGAGCGAGAGACCCAGTACTTC.

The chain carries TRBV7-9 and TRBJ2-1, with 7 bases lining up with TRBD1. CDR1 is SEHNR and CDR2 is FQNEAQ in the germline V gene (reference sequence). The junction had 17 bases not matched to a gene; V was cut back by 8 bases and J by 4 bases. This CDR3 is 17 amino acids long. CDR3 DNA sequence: TGTGCCAGCGAGGGGGCTATGACAGGGCTGGAATACAATGAGCAGTTCTTC. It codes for CASEGAMTGLEYNEQFF.

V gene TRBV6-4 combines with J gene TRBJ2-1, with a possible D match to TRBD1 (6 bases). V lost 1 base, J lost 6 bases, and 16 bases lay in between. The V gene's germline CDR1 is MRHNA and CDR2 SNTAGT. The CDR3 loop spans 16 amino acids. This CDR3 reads CASSDFGQRRRNEQFF. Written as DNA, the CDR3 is TGTGCCAGCAGTGACTTCGGACAGAGGCGCCGCAATGAGCAGTTCTTC.

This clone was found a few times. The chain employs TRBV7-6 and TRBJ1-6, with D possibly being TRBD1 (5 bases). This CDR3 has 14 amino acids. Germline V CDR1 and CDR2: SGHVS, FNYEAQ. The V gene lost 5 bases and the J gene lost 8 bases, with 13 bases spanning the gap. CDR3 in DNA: TGTGCCAGCAGCCGGGGACTCCTCTATTCACCCCTCCACTTT. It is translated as CASSRGLLYSPLHF.

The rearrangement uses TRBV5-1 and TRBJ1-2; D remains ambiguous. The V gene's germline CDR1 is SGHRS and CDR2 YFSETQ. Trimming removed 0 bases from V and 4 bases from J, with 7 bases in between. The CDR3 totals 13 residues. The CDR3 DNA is TGCGCCAGCAGCTTGGCAGGTATCTATGGCTACACCTTC. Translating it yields CASSLAGIYGYTF.

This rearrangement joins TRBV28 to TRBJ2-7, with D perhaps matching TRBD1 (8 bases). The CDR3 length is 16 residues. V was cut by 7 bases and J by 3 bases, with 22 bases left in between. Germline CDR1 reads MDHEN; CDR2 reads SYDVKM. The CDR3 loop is CASNSHGGTGGYEQYF. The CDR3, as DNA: TGTGCCAGCAACTCCCACGGGGGGACAGGTGGCTACGAGCAGTACTTC.

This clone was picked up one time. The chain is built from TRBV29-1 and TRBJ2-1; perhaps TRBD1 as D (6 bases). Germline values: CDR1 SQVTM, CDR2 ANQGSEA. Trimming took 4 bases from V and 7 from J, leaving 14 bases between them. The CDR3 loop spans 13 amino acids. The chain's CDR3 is CSVGRGGRNEQFF. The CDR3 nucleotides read TGCAGCGTTGGGAGAGGGGGAAGGAATGAGCAGTTCTTC.

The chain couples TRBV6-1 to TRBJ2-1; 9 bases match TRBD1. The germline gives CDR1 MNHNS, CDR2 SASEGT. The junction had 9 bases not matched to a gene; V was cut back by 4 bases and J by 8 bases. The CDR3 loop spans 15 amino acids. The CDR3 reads CASSGFRDRADEQFF. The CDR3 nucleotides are TGTGCCAGCAGTGGGTTCCGGGACAGGGCCGATGAGCAGTTCTTC.

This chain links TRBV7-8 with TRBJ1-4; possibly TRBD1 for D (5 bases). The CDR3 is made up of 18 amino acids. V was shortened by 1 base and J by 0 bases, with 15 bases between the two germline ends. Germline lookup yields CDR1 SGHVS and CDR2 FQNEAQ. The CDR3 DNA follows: TGTGCCAGCAGCTTAGTGAGAGATGGGGCCTCAACTAATGAAAAACTGTTTTTT. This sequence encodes CASSLVRDGASTNEKLFF.